A single sample is the source of the 29 T cell receptor beta chains below, sequenced in a study of blood T cell repertoires in COVID-19. Sequencing was performed with immunoSEQ multiplex PCR; in TCRdb, only in-frame clones are kept and a portion is missing. The table has about 64,000 clones, approximately 91% seen once. Sequenced material: peripheral blood. The receptors derive from a human donor in a cohort sampled during active COVID-19.

V and J are TRBV28 and TRBJ1-2; D is possibly TRBD1 (5 bases). Germline V CDR1 and CDR2: MDHEN, SYDVKM. The CDR3 is made up of 14 amino acids. Trimming took 10 bases from V and 4 from J, leaving 19 bases between them. CDR3 protein: CATRQPRPGYGYTF. CDR3 coding DNA: TGTGCCACTCGACAGCCCCGACCAGGCTATGGCTACACCTTC.

The chain has TRBV7-8 and TRBJ2-1; D is perhaps TRBD2 (5 bases). The V gene's germline CDR1 is SGHVS and CDR2 FQNEAQ. V lost 2 bases and J 0 bases, leaving 8 bases between the germline ends. This CDR3 region has 15 residues. CDR3 sequence: CASSLTRSSYNEQFF. The DNA of the CDR3 is TGTGCCAGCAGCTTAACTAGGAGCTCCTACAATGAGCAGTTCTTC.

V usage is TRBV7-2 and J usage is TRBJ1-3, with 7 bases lining up with TRBD1. Trimming removed 1 base from V and 2 bases from J; junction bases left unmatched: 5. Germline loops: CDR1 SGHTA, CDR2 FQGNSA. The CDR3 is made up of 16 amino acids. In nucleotides, the CDR3 is TGTGCCAGCAGCTTAGACGACAGGGTACCTGGAAACACCATATATTTT. Amino acid sequence: CASSLDDRVPGNTIYF.

The J gene is TRBJ2-1, the V gene TRBV5-1; possible D gene TRBD1, 6 bases. Trimming left V 6 bases short and J 8 bases short, with 15 bases between. Germline V gives CDR1 SGHRS, CDR2 YFSETQ. This CDR3 has 13 residues. The CDR3 DNA is TGCGCCAGCACCAGGGGTGGTAACTATGAGCAGTTCTTC. This gives the protein CASTRGGNYEQFF.

The chain links TRBV29-1 to TRBJ1-2; D is ambiguous. The CDR3 has 15 residues. V lost 5 bases, J lost 5 bases, and 21 bases lay in between. The germline CDR1 and CDR2 sequences are SQVTM and ANQGSEA. For the CDR3, the DNA is TGCAGCGTTTCCGGCGGGTTGCGGTTAGGATATGGCTACACCTTC. It translates to CSVSGGLRLGYGYTF.

CDR3 nucleotide sequence: TGTGCCATCAGTGAGTCGAGGCAGGGAGGTGAAAAACTGTTTTTT. This encodes CAISESRQGGEKLFF. The chain employs TRBV10-3 and TRBJ1-4, with D tentatively TRBD1 (5 bases). This CDR3 is 15 amino acids long. Germline CDR1 and CDR2: ENHRY and SYGVKD. V gave up 0 bases and J gave up 7 bases, with 12 bases separating them.

The V gene is TRBV6-6, the J gene TRBJ2-3; D ambiguous. V lost 4 bases and J lost 6, with 8 bases in between. This CDR3 region has 12 residues. CDR1 MNHNY and CDR2 SVGAGI come from the germline V gene (reference sequence). The CDR3 coding sequence is TGTGCCAGCAGTTCCTACTTGGATACGCAGTATTTT. As protein: CASSSYLDTQYF.

CDR3 amino acids: CASSRGQSGETQYF. The DNA for the CDR3 is TGTGCCAGCAGTCGCGGACAGTCGGGAGAGACCCAGTACTTC. The chain has TRBV6-5 and TRBJ2-5; the D gene is possibly TRBD1 (6 bases). The germline gives CDR1 MNHEY, CDR2 SVGAGI. The CDR3 loop spans 14 amino acids. Between the trimmed V and J ends, which lost 5 bases and 4 bases, there was a span of 14 bases.

This clone is deemed medium-sized (0.01 to 0.1%). The CDR3 loop is CASSSLRTGGLYEKLFF. The CDR3 DNA follows: TGTGCCAGCAGCTCCCTAAGGACAGGGGGCCTGTATGAAAAACTGTTTTTT. The chain employs TRBV11-2 and TRBJ1-4; 11 positions agree with TRBD1. The V and J ends lost 4 bases and 6 bases, in that order; junction bases with no gene match: 10. The germline CDR1 and CDR2 sequences are SGHAT and FQNNGV. The CDR3 has 17 amino acids.

The V gene is TRBV18, the J gene TRBJ2-1; D gene unclear. The V end lost 2 bases, the J end lost 8 bases, and 19 bases lay between the germline ends. Per the germline V gene, CDR1 is KGHSH and CDR2 is LQKENI. The CDR3 has 16 amino acids. CDR3 residues: CASSPRAVLADDEQFF. The CDR3 DNA reads TGTGCCAGCTCACCAAGAGCTGTGTTAGCAGATGATGAGCAGTTCTTC.

The rearrangement joins TRBV4-1 to TRBJ2-7; D is unclear. CDR3 length: 13 amino acids. Germline values: CDR1 MGHRA, CDR2 YSYEKL. V shed 4 bases and J shed 1 base, with 8 bases lying between them. In DNA form, the CDR3 reads TGCGCCAGCAGCCTCTGGGCTTCCTACGAGCAGTACTTC. Protein: CASSLWASYEQYF.

This clone was counted once. The V and J genes are TRBV7-2 and TRBJ2-7, with D hard to call. The ends were cut back, 5 bases at V and 5 bases at J, with 16 bases in the middle. CDR3 size: 14 residues. In germline, CDR1 is SGHTA, CDR2 FQGNSA. As DNA, the CDR3 is TGTGCCAGCAGCCATGTCCCCGAGTCCCACGAGCAGTACTTC. It encodes CASSHVPESHEQYF.

V and J are TRBV3-1 (or the pseudogene TRBV3-2) and TRBJ2-2, with 8 nucleotides matching TRBD1. CDR1 is LGHDT, CDR2 YNNKEL, per germline (reference sequence). The J segment lost 4 bases and the V segment lost 7 bases, leaving 8 bases of the junction unmatched. The CDR3 has 15 amino acids. CDR3: CASTDRGYSTGELFF. The CDR3 coding sequence is TGTGCCAGCACCGACAGGGGTTATAGCACCGGGGAGCTGTTTTTT.

This clone was counted a few times. The V gene is TRBV15, the J gene TRBJ2-7; D not certain. V lost 3 bases to trimming and J lost 3 bases, with 9 bases between them. The CDR3 runs to 13 residues. Germline CDR1 LNHNV, CDR2 YYDKDF (reference sequence). The CDR3 nucleotides are TGTGCCACCAGCAGGGCCGTCCTCTACGAGCAGTACTTC. Protein product: CATSRAVLYEQYF.

The chain couples TRBV24-1 to TRBJ2-3, with 11 bases aligning to TRBD2. There are 17 residues in the CDR3. Germline CDR1 reads KGHDR; CDR2 reads SFDVKD. V trimming: 9 bases; J trimming: 2 bases; junction bases outside the gene matches: 12. The DNA for the CDR3 is TGTGCCACCCTAGCGGGAGGTACTGCTGGCTCCACAGATACGCAGTATTTT. It codes for CATLAGGTAGSTDTQYF.

This rearrangement joins TRBV4-2 to TRBJ2-1; possibly TRBD2 for D (6 bases). CDR1 and CDR2 from the germline V gene are LGHNA and YNFKEQ. The CDR3 length is 15 residues. V gave up 1 base and J gave up 5 bases, with 12 bases separating them. This CDR3 is CASSQVGGGDNEQFF. DNA of the CDR3: TGTGCCAGCAGCCAAGTGGGGGGAGGAGACAATGAGCAGTTCTTC.

The chain joins TRBV5-5 to TRBJ2-7; 7 positions match TRBD1. Per the germline V gene, CDR1 is SGHKS and CDR2 is YYEKEE (reference sequence). The CDR3 totals 14 residues. Unmatched junction bases numbered 8, after V lost 3 bases and J lost 5 bases. The CDR3 here is CASSWGQRSDEQYF. The CDR3 DNA reads TGTGCCAGCAGCTGGGGACAGCGAAGCGACGAGCAGTACTTC.

J is TRBJ1-3 and V is TRBV15, with a possible D match to TRBD1 (6 bases). V was clipped by 4 bases and J by 2 bases, with 12 bases between them. Per the germline V gene, CDR1 is LNHNV and CDR2 is YYDKDF (reference sequence). CDR3 length: 15 residues. As DNA, the CDR3 is TGTGCCACCAGCAAGGGGGTGGGAGCTGGAAACACCATATATTTT. The encoded protein is CATSKGVGAGNTIYF.

The V call is TRBV27, the J call TRBJ2-4; tentative D call: TRBD1 (6 bases). The CDR3 spans 15 residues. V lost 1 base to trimming and J lost 5 bases, with 12 bases between them. Germline V gene lookup returns CDR1 MNHEY and CDR2 SMNVEV (reference sequence). CDR3: CASSLLGGMENIQYF. As DNA, the CDR3 is TGTGCCAGCAGTTTATTAGGGGGAATGGAAAACATTCAGTACTTC.

V gene TRBV7-9 combines with J gene TRBJ2-7, with D possibly being TRBD2 (5 bases). V gave up 3 bases and J gave up 7 bases, with 10 bases separating them. Germline CDR1 is SEHNR and CDR2 is FQNEAQ (reference sequence). CDR3 length: 12 amino acids. The CDR3 region is CASSFLGEEQYF. In DNA form, the CDR3 reads TGTGCCAGCAGCTTTCTCGGGGAAGAGCAGTACTTC.

This clone showed up just once. This sequence joins TRBV29-1 and TRBJ1-4, with a possible D match to TRBD1 (5 bases). Germline lookup yields CDR1 SQVTM and CDR2 ANQGSEA. The V and J ends lost 6 bases and 0 bases respectively, with 11 bases between them. The CDR3 totals 14 residues. The CDR3 region is CSVGLPTTNEKLFF. CDR3 nucleotides: TGCAGCGTGGGACTCCCCACAACTAATGAAAAACTGTTTTTT.

This clone was seen a single time. The genes are TRBV5-5 and TRBJ2-7; the match to TRBD2 covers 12 bases. The CDR3 loop spans 16 amino acids. V shed 2 bases, J shed 2 bases, and the junction held 5 bases outside the gene matches. In germline, CDR1 is SGHKS, CDR2 YYEKEE (reference sequence). The chain's CDR3 is CASSLGRLAGAYEQYF. The CDR3 DNA sequence: TGTGCCAGCAGCTTAGGGCGACTAGCGGGAGCCTACGAGCAGTACTTC.

V is TRBV5-1 and J is TRBJ1-4; tentatively, D is TRBD1 (5 bases). This CDR3 has 16 residues. Germline V CDR1 and CDR2: SGHRS, YFSETQ. Trimming took 1 base from V and 2 from J, leaving 12 bases between them. The DNA for the CDR3 is TGCGCCAGCAGCTTGATCCCGACAGCCACTAATGAAAAACTGTTTTTT. Translated: CASSLIPTATNEKLFF.

The J gene is TRBJ2-5, the V gene TRBV10-3, with D tentatively TRBD2 (5 bases). The V end was cut by 10 bases, the J end by 5 bases, with 23 bases between. The germline CDR1 and CDR2 sequences are ENHRY and SYGVKD. The CDR3 runs to 15 residues. CDR3 region: CATDSGFVMEETQYF. CDR3 DNA sequence: TGTGCCACGGACTCCGGTTTTGTAATGGAGGAGACCCAGTACTTC.

The chain uses TRBV11-3 and TRBJ2-2, with D possibly matching TRBD1 (6 bases). V gave up 6 bases and J gave up 5 bases, with 13 bases separating them. This CDR3 has 14 amino acids. The germline V gene has CDR1 SGHNT and CDR2 YENEEA. The DNA of the CDR3 is TGTGCCAGCAGTCTTGACAGGTTAACCGGGGAGCTGTTTTTT. It is translated as CASSLDRLTGELFF.

V and J are TRBV4-2 and TRBJ1-6; D perhaps matches TRBD1 (6 bases). This CDR3 comprises 16 residues. V was shortened by 0 bases and J by 5 bases, with 11 bases between the two germline ends. In germline, CDR1 is LGHNA, CDR2 YNFKEQ. This chain's CDR3 is CASSQDRGMNNSPLHF. CDR3 nucleotides: TGTGCCAGCAGCCAAGATAGGGGGATGAATAATTCACCCCTCCACTTT.

The gene calls are TRBV5-1 and TRBJ2-3; TRBD2 matches at 8 bases. The CDR3 runs 15 residues. Germline trimming cut 0 bases from V and 6 bases from J; bases unmatched to any gene: 6. Per germline, CDR1 SGHRS and CDR2 YFSETQ. This chain's CDR3 is CASSLGLASVDTQYF. CDR3 coding DNA: TGCGCCAGCAGCTTGGGACTAGCGAGCGTCGATACGCAGTATTTT.

The J gene is TRBJ2-7, the V gene TRBV6-5; 7 nucleotides line up with TRBD1. Germline V gives CDR1 MNHEY, CDR2 SVGAGI. The CDR3 runs to 15 residues. V dropped 4 bases and J dropped 2; count of bases not matched to a gene: 8. The CDR3 loop reads CASSSYGTVAYEQYF. The CDR3 bases are TGTGCCAGCAGTTCGTACGGGACAGTAGCCTACGAGCAGTACTTC.

The chain couples TRBV19 to TRBJ2-3; 7 bases are a match to TRBD1. Germline CDR1 is LNHDA and CDR2 is SQIVND (reference sequence). The CDR3 is 15 residues long. V gave up 1 base and J gave up 6 bases; unmatched junction bases: 7. CDR3 protein: CASSIVKRGRDTQYF. Written as DNA, the CDR3 is TGTGCCAGTAGTATAGTGAAAAGGGGGCGGGATACGCAGTATTTT.